A single sample is the source of the 3 T cell receptor beta chains below, sequenced in a study of blood T cell repertoires in COVID-19. The method was immunoSEQ multiplex PCR; TCRdb's version includes in-frame clones alone and lacks a portion of them. The profile shows roughly 140,000 clones, 75% to 90% of them singletons. The sequencing input was peripheral blood. The receptors originated from a woman in her thirties or forties with acute or convalescent COVID-19.

The V and J genes are TRBV6-4 and TRBJ1-6, with D hard to call. The CDR3 consists of 14 residues. Germline CDR1 reads MRHNA; CDR2 reads SNTAGT. V was pared by 2 bases and J by 5 bases, with 7 bases between. The CDR3 sequence: CASSDGQDNSPLHF. The CDR3 coding sequence is TGTGCCAGCAGTGACGGCCAGGATAATTCACCCCTCCACTTT.

The J gene is TRBJ1-4, the V gene TRBV6-1; D call uncertain. CDR1 MNHNS and CDR2 SASEGT come from the germline V gene. V dropped 3 bases and J dropped 4 bases, with 3 bases sitting between them. CDR3 length equals 12 residues. CDR3 coding DNA: TGTGCCAGCAGTGATAATAATGAAAAACTGTTTTTT. This sequence encodes CASSDNNEKLFF.

The table lists this clone with a few counts. V and J are TRBV7-9 and TRBJ1-1; D possibly corresponds to TRBD1 (6 bases). V dropped 4 bases and J dropped 0 bases, with 15 bases sitting between them. The CDR3 has 16 residues. Germline V gives CDR1 SEHNR, CDR2 FQNEAQ (reference sequence). The CDR3 sequence is CASSSVGQSLNTEAFF. CDR3 DNA: TGTGCCAGCAGCTCCGTAGGACAGTCGCTGAACACTGAAGCTTTCTTT.